The rows below give T cell receptor beta chains drawn from one sample of a study of beta chain features in type 1 diabetes. Sequencing was performed with immunoSEQ multiplex PCR; in TCRdb, only in-frame clones are kept and a portion is missing. The data contain some 150,000 clones, more than 9.5% of them singletons. The specimen sequenced was central memory CD4+ T cells from blood. The receptors were gathered from a man between 18 and 35 years old in good health. CDR3s include the opening cysteine and the closing phenylalanine or tryptophan. D genes are given only for firm matches. For some rows the clone size is stated as once, few or many, or as a class when expanded; others skip it.

D gene	CDR3 length	V gene	clone size	J gene	CDR3 DNA	CDR3 protein
TRBD2	16	TRBV29-1	NA	TRBJ2-7	TGCAGCATCCCCGCGGCCCCAGCGGGGGGGATACACAAGCAGTACTTC	CSIPAAPAGGIHKQYF
TRBD2	13	TRBV29-1	few	TRBJ2-7	TGCAGCGTGGCCCTAGCGGGAGGCTCCGAGCAGTACTTC	CSVALAGGSEQYF
NA	11	TRBV20-1	few	TRBJ2-3	TGCAGTGCTTCGTACGACAAGGGGCAGTATTTT	CSASYDKGQYF
TRBD1	13	TRBV28	NA	TRBJ2-5	TGTGCCAGCAGCCGACAGGGGCCAGAGACCCAGTACTTC	CASSRQGPETQYF
TRBD2	14	TRBV29-1	NA	TRBJ2-5	TGCAGCGTTGAAGTTGGTCTAGCGGGAGAGCTTGCGTACTTC	CSVEVGLAGELAYF
NA	14	TRBV25-1	many	TRBJ2-3	TGTGCCAGCAGTGCCTCTCTCTCTACAGATACGCAGTATTTT	CASSASLSTDTQYF
NA	14	TRBV5-1	many	TRBJ2-3	TGCGCCAGCACCCCAGGATCTAGCACAGATACGCAGTATTTT	CASTPGSSTDTQYF
NA	12	TRBV6-5	few	TRBJ1-1	TGTGCCAGCAGTTACTACAGCGGAGAAGCTTTCTTT	CASSYYSGEAFF
NA	14	TRBV27	few	TRBJ1-2	TGTGCCAGCAGTTCGTCAGGGTACAACTATGGCTACACCTTC	CASSSSGYNYGYTF
NA	13	TRBV4-3	many	TRBJ2-1	TGCGCCAGCAGCCAAGATGTTGGGAATGAGCAGTTCTTC	CASSQDVGNEQFF
NA	14	TRBV5-1	few	TRBJ2-1	TGCGCCAGCAGCCCCGGGACAATCTACAATGAGCAGTTCTTC	CASSPGTIYNEQFF
NA	15	TRBV18	few	TRBJ1-1	TGTGCCAGCTCACCACCGAACAGGGCGAACACTGAAGCTTTCTTT	CASSPPNRANTEAFF
NA	14	TRBV6-6	few	TRBJ2-1	TGTGCCAGCAGTTACTCCTCAGACCGCAGTGAGCAGTTCTTC	CASSYSSDRSEQFF
NA	15	TRBV27	NA	TRBJ2-4	TGTGCCAGCAGACTTCTCGGGGATAGCACAAACATTCAGTACTTC	CASRLLGDSTNIQYF
NA	16	TRBV5-1	NA	TRBJ2-6	TGCGCCAGCAGCTTGGCCGAACCCTCTGGGGCCAACGTCCTGACTTTC	CASSLAEPSGANVLTF
TRBD1	15	TRBV30	NA	TRBJ1-6	TGTGCCTGGAGTGCCCCCCGTTCAGGGGGCTCACCCCTCCACTTT	CAWSAPRSGGSPLHF
NA	15	TRBV5-1	few	TRBJ2-2	TGCGCCAGCAGCTTTTTGGGTTCGGACACCGGGGAGCTGTTTTTT	CASSFLGSDTGELFF
NA	15	TRBV2	few	TRBJ2-3	TGTGCCAGCACGCTTAGGGGGTTAAAGACAGATACGCAGTATTTT	CASTLRGLKTDTQYF
TRBD1	13	TRBV30	NA	TRBJ1-1	TGTGCCTGGCTACAGGGGATGAACACTGAAGCTTTCTTT	CAWLQGMNTEAFF
NA	13	TRBV7-2	few	TRBJ2-7	TGTGCCAGCAGCCAGCGGAGCTCCTACGAGCAGTACTTC	CASSQRSSYEQYF
TRBD1	13	TRBV18	few	TRBJ2-5	TGTGCCAGCTCACCGAGGGACAGTCCGACCCAGTACTTC	CASSPRDSPTQYF
NA	15	TRBV7-2	many	TRBJ1-1	TGTGCCAGCAGTTCCCCGAGCTTGGAGGGGACTGAAGCTTTCTTT	CASSSPSLEGTEAFF
NA	15	TRBV7-9	few	TRBJ1-2	TGTGCCAGCAGCTTATCCCTGACACCGACCTATGGCTACACCTTC	CASSLSLTPTYGYTF
NA	12	TRBV28	NA	TRBJ1-5	TGTGCCAGCAGCCGGGATGTTCAGCCCCAGCATTTT	CASSRDVQPQHF
TRBD1	16	TRBV7-9	few	TRBJ2-7	TGTGCCAGCGGTCGGGGAATACAGGGGAATATCTACGAGCAGTACTTC	CASGRGIQGNIYEQYF
NA	14	TRBV28	NA	TRBJ2-3	TGTGCCAGCGGGGGATACGGGGCAACAGATACGCAGTATTTT	CASGGYGATDTQYF